A selection of T cell receptor beta chains follows, all from one sample in a study of cytomegalovirus exposure and HLA in healthy donors. Measured with immunoSEQ multiplex PCR; TCRdb has only the in-frame clones, and not every one. The data show under 150,000 clones, 70% to 90% seen once. Sequencing was done on a sample of PBMCs. Source of these receptors: a man aged 50 to 60 in good health and CMV-seronegative. Each CDR3 is given with its conserved first and last residue. The D gene is left open where the match is weak. Size is omitted from some rows. Given values are once, few, many or a class for expanded clones.

CDR3 protein: CASKEGGAYEQYF
CDR3 DNA: TGTGCCAGCAAGGAGGGGGGGGCCTACGAGCAGTACTTC
D gene: .
V gene: TRBV2
J gene: TRBJ2-7
clone size: .

CDR3 protein: CAWSTGMNGYTF
CDR3 DNA: TGTGCCTGGAGCACAGGGATGAATGGCTACACCTTC
D gene: .
V gene: TRBV30
J gene: TRBJ1-2
clone size: .

CDR3 protein: CASSSSGGAGEQFF
CDR3 DNA: TGTGCCAGCAGCTCTAGCGGGGGGGCCGGTGAGCAGTTCTTC
D gene: TRBD2
V gene: TRBV7-3
J gene: TRBJ2-1
clone size: .

CDR3 protein: CASSFKETQYF
CDR3 DNA: TGTGCCAGCAGCTTCAAAGAGACCCAGTACTTC
D gene: .
V gene: TRBV5-4
J gene: TRBJ2-5
clone size: .

CDR3 protein: CASSPNRAATDTQYF
CDR3 DNA: TGTGCCAGCAGCCCAAACAGGGCTGCCACAGATACGCAGTATTTT
D gene: .
V gene: TRBV11-2
J gene: TRBJ2-3
clone size: once

CDR3 protein: CASSRTSGLTYNEQFF
CDR3 DNA: TGTGCCAGCAGCCGGACTAGCGGATTAACTTACAATGAGCAGTTCTTC
D gene: TRBD2
V gene: TRBV7-9
J gene: TRBJ2-1
clone size: .

CDR3 protein: CASSIGSRGGEQYF
CDR3 DNA: TGTGCCAGTAGTATAGGGTCAAGGGGTGGAGAGCAGTACTTC
D gene: .
V gene: TRBV19
J gene: TRBJ2-7
clone size: .

CDR3 protein: CASATGEYEKLFF
CDR3 DNA: TGTGCCAGCGCCACAGGGGAGTATGAAAAACTGTTTTTT
D gene: TRBD1
V gene: TRBV11-1
J gene: TRBJ1-4
clone size: .

CDR3 protein: CSVVGGTATNEQFF
CDR3 DNA: TGCAGCGTTGTAGGCGGGACGGCTACAAATGAGCAGTTCTTC
D gene: .
V gene: TRBV29-1
J gene: TRBJ2-1
clone size: few

CDR3 protein: CASSVAPAGVSGELFF
CDR3 DNA: TGTGCCAGCAGCGTAGCTCCGGCGGGAGTGAGCGGGGAGCTGTTTTTT
D gene: TRBD2
V gene: TRBV9
J gene: TRBJ2-2
clone size: .

CDR3 protein: CASSSALRVAGQETQYF
CDR3 DNA: TGCGCCAGCAGCTCCGCCCTTCGGGTAGCGGGGCAAGAGACCCAGTACTTC
D gene: TRBD2
V gene: TRBV5-1
J gene: TRBJ2-5
clone size: .

CDR3 protein: CASSQLRLSSGVGAYEQYF
CDR3 DNA: TGTGCCAGCAGCCAGCTGCGGCTGTCTAGCGGGGTTGGGGCCTACGAGCAGTACTTC
D gene: TRBD2
V gene: TRBV7-9
J gene: TRBJ2-7
clone size: .

CDR3 protein: CASSSLAETPGDTQYF
CDR3 DNA: TGCGCCAGCAGCTCACTAGCGGAGACACCGGGAGATACGCAGTATTTT
D gene: TRBD2
V gene: TRBV5-1
J gene: TRBJ2-3
clone size: .

CDR3 protein: CASTVDRARTGELFF
CDR3 DNA: TGTGCCAGCACCGTGGACAGGGCAAGAACCGGGGAGCTGTTTTTT
D gene: TRBD1
V gene: TRBV7-6
J gene: TRBJ2-2
clone size: .

CDR3 protein: CASSHRRGGSYNEQFF
CDR3 DNA: TGTGCCAGTAGCCATAGACGTGGGGGGTCCTACAATGAGCAGTTCTTC
D gene: .
V gene: TRBV19
J gene: TRBJ2-1
clone size: once

CDR3 protein: CASAAGLTDTQYF
CDR3 DNA: TGCGCCAGCGCCGCGGGGCTCACAGATACGCAGTATTTT
D gene: .
V gene: TRBV5-1
J gene: TRBJ2-3
clone size: .

CDR3 protein: CASSFRGTPTGNTIYF
CDR3 DNA: TGTGCCAGCAGCTTTAGGGGGACCCCCACTGGAAACACCATATATTTT
D gene: .
V gene: TRBV7-2
J gene: TRBJ1-3
clone size: few

CDR3 protein: CASSFGQGAYGYTF
CDR3 DNA: TGTGCCAGCAGCTTCGGGCAGGGGGCCTATGGCTACACCTTC
D gene: TRBD1
V gene: TRBV5-5
J gene: TRBJ1-2
clone size: .

CDR3 protein: CASSVAWTGAGELFF
CDR3 DNA: TGTGCCAGCAGCGTAGCCTGGACAGGGGCCGGGGAGCTGTTTTTT
D gene: TRBD1
V gene: TRBV9
J gene: TRBJ2-2
clone size: .

CDR3 protein: CASSEWGTGGIYGYTF
CDR3 DNA: TGTGCCAGCAGTGAATGGGGGACAGGGGGCATCTATGGCTACACCTTC
D gene: TRBD1
V gene: TRBV6-1
J gene: TRBJ1-2
clone size: few

CDR3 protein: CASIGQINQPQHF
CDR3 DNA: TGTGCCAGCATAGGACAGATTAATCAGCCCCAGCATTTT
D gene: .
V gene: TRBV2
J gene: TRBJ1-5
clone size: .

CDR3 protein: CASSSVLRGSTDTQYF
CDR3 DNA: TGTGCCAGCTCATCAGTACTCAGGGGGAGCACAGATACGCAGTATTTT
D gene: TRBD1
V gene: TRBV18
J gene: TRBJ2-3
clone size: .

CDR3 protein: CASSGGLTEAFF
CDR3 DNA: TGTGCCAGCAGTGGGGGGCTCACTGAAGCTTTCTTT
D gene: .
V gene: TRBV2
J gene: TRBJ1-1
clone size: .

CDR3 protein: CASSPGTPGNTEAFF
CDR3 DNA: TGTGCCAGCAGCCCCGGGACACCTGGGAACACTGAAGCTTTCTTT
D gene: .
V gene: TRBV9
J gene: TRBJ1-1
clone size: once

CDR3 protein: CASSLAWAGGDGELFF
CDR3 DNA: TGTGCCAGCAGCTTAGCTTGGGCAGGGGGCGACGGGGAGCTGTTTTTT
D gene: TRBD1
V gene: TRBV7-6
J gene: TRBJ2-2
clone size: .

CDR3 protein: CASSQDKIGEWVGGVSYEQYF
CDR3 DNA: TGTGCCAGCAGCCAAGATAAAATCGGGGAGTGGGTTGGAGGGGTTTCCTACGAGCAGTACTTC
D gene: .
V gene: TRBV4-2
J gene: TRBJ2-7
clone size: .

CDR3 protein: CASRTLSEMRNTEAFF
CDR3 DNA: TGTGCCAGCAGGACCCTTTCGGAGATGAGGAACACTGAAGCTTTCTTT
D gene: .
V gene: TRBV9
J gene: TRBJ1-1
clone size: .

CDR3 protein: CAAGTFSYEQYF
CDR3 DNA: TGTGCCGCCGGGACTTTCTCCTACGAGCAGTACTTC
D gene: .
V gene: TRBV30
J gene: TRBJ2-7
clone size: .